The present T cell receptor beta chain was sequenced within a study of shared clonotypes between healthy human individuals. Study-level findings and limits: Unshared clonotypes carried lower generation probabilities than those common to all four donors. Clonotype sharing across donors was expected to vary with sequencing depth. Generally, naive subsets (rather than memory subsets) showed larger estimated richness.

To note about this clone: What it binds is unknown.

Cells designated naive CD8 were CD45RO-negative and were positively selected for CCR7, with terminally differentiated effector memory CD45RA+ cells excluded. The genomic DNA of each subset was split evenly across several immunoSEQ plates. Generated by immunoSEQ multiplex PCR, the TCRdb table keeps only in-frame clones and is missing some. The repertoire holds 2 million to 2.5 million clones, with about 95% as singletons. In germline, CDR1 is SEHNR, CDR2 FQNEAQ (reference sequence). The V gene end was trimmed by 2 bases and the J gene end by 8 bases; junction bases not matched to a gene: 8. This CDR3 spans 14 amino acids.

The material sequenced was naive CD8+ T cells sorted from blood. This clonotype was obtained from a man aged 18 to 30 in good health. V and J are TRBV7-9 and TRBJ1-2; 7 bases are shared with TRBD1. CDR3 nucleotides: TGTGCCAGCAGCTTACCGGGACAGTTACAAGGCTACACCTTC. Translation: CASSLPGQLQGYTF.